The 20 T cell receptor beta chains below come from one sample, sequenced in a study of T cell responses to AZD1222 COVID-19 vaccine (dated by TCRdb to the early 2020s). The meaning of the sample's time point label: baseline before first vaccination. Library preparation was by the immunoSEQ multiplex PCR assay. TCRdb carries this immuneACCESS record with in-frame sequences only. Its versions omit some clonotypes, under half of them owing to an unresolved V gene in the studies checked, with the rest unexplained. This sample gives tens of thousands of clones in total; over 90% of them show up just once. Of the sample, over 4.5% is held by the ten largest clones. The sample in question was peripheral blood, obtained on day 0 of AZD1222 vaccination. Receptors were obtained from an adult in good health.

J is TRBJ1-6 and V is TRBV7-9; TRBD1 is a possible D gene (6 bases). CDR1 is SEHNR and CDR2 is FQNEAQ in the germline V gene (reference sequence). V was shortened by 0 bases and J by 10 bases, with 13 bases between the two germline ends. This CDR3 contains 15 residues. The CDR3 loop reads CASSLATGQSSPLHF. Written as DNA, the CDR3 is TGTGCCAGCAGCTTAGCGACAGGACAGAGCTCACCCCTCCACTTT.

The J gene is TRBJ2-1, the V gene TRBV6-5, with 13 bases aligning to TRBD2. V shed 6 bases, J shed 10 bases, and the junction held 9 bases outside the gene matches. Germline CDR1 and CDR2: MNHEY and SVGAGI. The CDR3 is made up of 15 amino acids. CDR3 protein: CASSPGLAGALEQFF. DNA of the CDR3: TGTGCCAGCAGCCCCGGACTAGCGGGGGCGTTGGAGCAGTTCTTC.

In this sample, this clone turned up once. The chain is built from TRBV7-9 and TRBJ1-5, with a possible D match to TRBD1 (5 bases). CDR1 is SEHNR and CDR2 is FQNEAQ in the germline V gene (reference sequence). Trimming shortened V by 5 bases and J by 4 bases, and 12 bases separated the two germline ends. The CDR3 covers 14 residues. The CDR3 region is CASSLRDRNQPQHF. The CDR3 DNA reads as TGTGCCAGCAGCCTCCGGGACCGTAATCAGCCCCAGCATTTT.

The chain employs TRBV19 and TRBJ2-7; 9 nucleotides line up with TRBD1. After removal of 8 bases from V and 3 bases from J, the junction contained 11 bases not matched to a gene. Per the germline V gene, CDR1 is LNHDA and CDR2 is SQIVND (reference sequence). The CDR3 length is 15 residues. CDR3 sequence reads: CASWTGDYALYEQYF. CDR3 sequence (DNA): TGTGCCAGTTGGACAGGGGACTACGCCCTCTACGAGCAGTACTTC. Complete variable domain (other parts from reference TRBV19 and TRBJ2-7): DGGITQSPKYLFRKEGQNVTLSCEQNLNHDAMYWYRQDPGQGLRLIYYSQIVNDFQKGDIAEGYSVSREKKESFPLTVTSAQKNPTAFYLCASWTGDYALYEQYFGPGTRLTVT.

The V gene is TRBV19, the J gene TRBJ1-2; TRBD1 matches 7 bases. Unmatched junction bases numbered 9, after V lost 5 bases and J lost 3 bases. The CDR3 runs to 15 residues. Looked up from germline, CDR1 is LNHDA and CDR2 is SQIVND (reference sequence). The CDR3 nucleotides read TGTGCCAGTAGTCTACTTAGGGGGCGCGACTATGGCTACACCTTC. Its translation: CASSLLRGRDYGYTF.

The chain employs TRBV18 and TRBJ2-3; the D is unclear. This CDR3 region has 14 residues. Germline loops: CDR1 KGHSH, CDR2 LQKENI. V was shortened by 4 bases and J by 0 bases, with 8 bases between the two germline ends. The CDR3 DNA is TGTGCCAGCTCACTGAGCAGCAGCACAGATACGCAGTATTTT. This codes for CASSLSSSTDTQYF.

The rearrangement joins TRBV11-2 to TRBJ1-2, with D unclear. V gave up 0 bases and J gave up 1 base, with 9 bases separating them. This CDR3 is 15 amino acids long. Germline assignment: CDR1 SGHAT and CDR2 FQNNGV. This chain's CDR3 is CASSLDRNSNYGYTF. The CDR3 region has the DNA TGTGCCAGCAGCTTAGATCGCAACAGTAACTATGGCTACACCTTC.

This clone was seen a few times. The chain employs TRBV25-1 and TRBJ1-4, with a possible D match to TRBD1 (5 bases). The CDR3 runs to 15 residues. V dropped 8 bases and J dropped 0 bases, with 13 bases sitting between them. Germline-derived CDR1 and CDR2 are MGHDK and SYGVNS. CDR3 sequence: CASSRGGATNEKLFF. The CDR3 DNA sequence: TGTGCCAGCTCCCGGGGGGGGGCAACTAATGAAAAACTGTTTTTT.

V and J are TRBV7-2 and TRBJ2-1, with D tentatively TRBD2 (5 bases). The CDR3 length is 16 residues. Germline V CDR1 and CDR2: SGHTA, FQGNSA. Trimming took 0 bases from V and 0 from J, leaving 9 bases between them. The chain's CDR3 is CASSLAERISYNEQFF. Written as DNA, the CDR3 is TGTGCCAGCAGCTTAGCGGAGCGGATCTCCTACAATGAGCAGTTCTTC. The full variable domain, in which reference TRBV7-2 and TRBJ2-1 provide the parts outside the CDR3, is GAGVSQSPSNKVTEKGKDVELRCDPISGHTALYWYRQSLGQGLEFLIYFQGNSAPDKSGLPSDRFSAERTGGSVSTLTIQRTQQEDSAVYLCASSLAERISYNEQFFGPGTRLTVL.

This chain joins TRBV7-8 and TRBJ1-5; 7 nucleotides match TRBD1. The ends lost 5 bases at V and 1 base at J; junction bases unmatched: 5. The CDR3 has 15 amino acids. Germline values: CDR1 SGHVS, CDR2 FQNEAQ. CDR3 amino acids: CASSLDRESNQPQHF. CDR3 DNA sequence: TGTGCCAGCAGCCTTGACAGGGAGAGCAATCAGCCCCAGCATTTT.

The chain links TRBV6-5 to TRBJ2-5, with 10 bases aligning to TRBD1. V gave up 6 bases and J gave up 5 bases; unmatched junction bases: 6. This CDR3 has 14 residues. Germline CDR1 and CDR2: MNHEY and SVGAGI. The CDR3 DNA reads as TGTGCCAGCAGAAAGACAGGGGGCGGGGAGACCCAGTACTTC. This sequence encodes CASRKTGGGETQYF.

J is TRBJ1-3 and V is TRBV19, with D possibly TRBD1 on 5 matching bases. V lost 4 bases and J 0 bases, leaving 13 bases between the germline ends. The CDR3 loop spans 16 amino acids. Per germline, CDR1 LNHDA and CDR2 SQIVND (reference sequence). The CDR3 DNA is TGTGCCAGTAGTAGGGGCAGTTTTTTCTCTGGAAACACCATATATTTT. Its translation is CASSRGSFFSGNTIYF.

This chain links TRBV6-5 with TRBJ1-2, with D possibly being TRBD1 (6 bases). Trimming stripped 0 bases from V and 0 bases from J, with 8 bases between. CDR1 and CDR2 (germline): MNHEY, SVGAGI. This CDR3 spans 15 amino acids. The CDR3 spells CASSYSGQANYGYTF. CDR3 sequence (DNA): TGTGCCAGCAGTTACTCGGGACAAGCTAACTATGGCTACACCTTC.

This chain connects TRBV5-5 to TRBJ2-5; D gene unclear. The CDR3 loop spans 13 amino acids. Germline loops: CDR1 SGHKS, CDR2 YYEKEE (reference sequence). Trimming pared 2 bases from V and 1 base from J, leaving 6 bases between. The CDR3 DNA is TGTGCCAGCAGCTTCTCGATCCAAGAGACCCAGTACTTC. It specifies CASSFSIQETQYF.

The gene calls are TRBV19 and TRBJ1-1, with D tentatively TRBD1 (5 bases). Trimming pared 2 bases from V and 1 base from J, leaving 8 bases between. Germline CDR1 and CDR2: LNHDA and SQIVND (reference sequence). The CDR3 length is 14 residues. The CDR3 DNA reads as TGTGCCAGTAGTATATGGGACGGGAACACTGAAGCTTTCTTT. Its translation: CASSIWDGNTEAFF. Drawing the rest from reference TRBV19 and TRBJ1-1, the complete variable domain is DGGITQSPKYLFRKEGQNVTLSCEQNLNHDAMYWYRQDPGQGLRLIYYSQIVNDFQKGDIAEGYSVSREKKESFPLTVTSAQKNPTAFYLCASSIWDGNTEAFFGQGTRLTVV.

The rearrangement joins TRBV5-4 to TRBJ2-5; the D is unclear. CDR1 and CDR2 from the germline V gene are SGHNT and YYREEE (reference sequence). V was trimmed by 0 bases and J by 2 bases, leaving 11 bases between them. This CDR3 is built from 15 residues. CDR3 protein: CASSLGTTEQETQYF. The CDR3 nucleotides are TGTGCCAGCAGCTTGGGGACGACGGAACAAGAGACCCAGTACTTC.

In this sample, this clone turned up once. The gene calls are TRBV11-2 and TRBJ2-5; possibly TRBD1 for D (6 bases). The V end was cut by 5 bases, the J end by 7 bases, with 17 bases between. The CDR3 is 14 amino acids. The germline V gene has CDR1 SGHAT and CDR2 FQNNGV. CDR3 coding DNA: TGTGCCAGCAGCACCACCCAGGGGCGATGGACCCAGTACTTC. It specifies CASSTTQGRWTQYF. The full variable domain, completed using reference TRBV11-2 and TRBJ2-5, is EAGVAQSPRYKIIEKRQSVAFWCNPISGHATLYWYQQILGQGPKLLIQFQNNGVVDDSQLPKDRFSAERLKGVDSTLKIQPAKLEDSAVYLCASSTTQGRWTQYFGPGTRLLVL.

The V and J genes are TRBV5-6 and TRBJ1-3, with D possibly TRBD1 on 5 matching bases. Trimming shortened V by 1 base and J by 0 bases, and 14 bases separated the two germline ends. Germline CDR1 SGHDT, CDR2 YYEEEE. The CDR3 contains 17 residues. The CDR3 region has the DNA TGTGCCAGCAGCTTGCTGCAGGGCGGACTCTCTGGAAACACCATATATTTT. Translating gives CASSLLQGGLSGNTIYF. Complete variable domain (other parts from reference TRBV5-6 and TRBJ1-3): DAGVTQSPTHLIKTRGQQVTLRCSPKSGHDTVSWYQQALGQGPQFIFQYYEEEERQRGNFPDRFSGHQFPNYSSELNVNALLLGDSALYLCASSLLQGGLSGNTIYFGEGSWLTVV.

The gene calls are TRBV29-1 and TRBJ2-1; maybe TRBD2 (5 bases). Per the germline V gene, CDR1 is SQVTM and CDR2 is ANQGSEA. The V gene lost 2 bases and the J gene lost 7 bases, with 15 bases spanning the gap. The CDR3 has 14 amino acids. The CDR3 region has the DNA TGCAGCGTTGAAACGGGGAGAATCAGGAATGAGCAGTTCTTC. Residues: CSVETGRIRNEQFF.

In this sample, this clone turned up once. The chain employs TRBV24-1 and TRBJ1-3, with TRBD1 as a possible D gene (6 bases). The CDR3 covers 14 residues. V was pared by 4 bases and J by 4 bases, with 10 bases between. The germline V gene has CDR1 KGHDR and CDR2 SFDVKD. The CDR3 DNA reads TGTGCCACCAGTGACACCGGACAGGGAAACACCATATATTTT. Translating it yields CATSDTGQGNTIYF.